The text below deals with one TCR beta chain. This entry is derived from a study of T cell changes during pregnancy in multiple sclerosis. TCRdb's copy holds only in-frame clones and misses some; the assay was immunoSEQ multiplex PCR. The data contain about 46,000 clones, about 90% of them seen just once; the ten biggest clones take up under 9.5%. The CDR3 has 14 amino acids. The V end was cut by 5 bases, the J end by 2 bases, with 10 bases between. Germline V gives CDR1 SGHTA, CDR2 FQGNSA. This clonotype was sampled from a female donor with multiple sclerosis, enrolled in a pregnancy study. This chain uses TRBV7-2 with TRBJ1-5; D ambiguous. Sample: CD8+ T cells from peripheral blood mononuclear cells, taken after pregnancy. CDR3 bases: TGTGCCAGCAGCCCGGACGGGGGCAATCAGCCCCAGCATTTT. Translating gives CASSPDGGNQPQHF.